The 24 T cell receptor beta chains in this list originate from one sample, sequenced in a study of identical twins. TCRdb re-called the 5' RACE reads through MiXCR, storing one row per CDR3 protein. The sample carries fewer than 900,000 distinct CDR3 sequences, 15% to 20% recorded once. These data are also associated with another study on T cells expressing NK-cell markers.

Material for sequencing was PBMCs. All receptors derive from a woman aged 18-30 years in good health.

The CDR3 sequence: CASSENSPREQFF. DNA of the CDR3: TGTGCCAGCAGCGAGAACAGCCCCCGGGAGCAGTTCTTC. The V and J genes are TRBV9 and TRBJ2-1, with unresolved D. This CDR3 spans 13 amino acids. Deletions cut 3 bases from V and 10 bases from J, with 14 bases between. The germline V gene encodes CDR1 SGDLS and CDR2 YYNGEE.

This clonotype was recorded a few times. The V gene is TRBV2, the J gene TRBJ2-7; a weak D match, TRBD2 (5 bases). V was shortened by 3 bases and J by 5 bases, with 17 bases between the two germline ends. The CDR3 runs 15 residues. CDR1 and CDR2 (germline): SNHLY, FYNNEI. The CDR3 bases are TGTGCCAGCAGTGACGAGGGTACTCTCTCGCACGAGCAGTACTTC. Encoded protein: CASSDEGTLSHEQYF. Together with reference TRBV2 and TRBJ2-7, the CDR3 gives the full variable domain: EPEVTQTPSHQVTQMGQEVILRCVPISNHLYFYWYRQILGQKVEFLVSFYNNEISEKSEIFDDQFSVERPDGSNFTLKIRSTKLEDSAMYFCASSDEGTLSHEQYFGPGTRLTVT.

This clonotype was seen only a few times. The chain uses TRBV6-6 and TRBJ2-7; no clear D gene. The V gene's germline CDR1 is MNHNY and CDR2 SVGAGI (reference sequence). This CDR3 region has 11 residues. Deletions cut 5 bases from V and 7 bases from J, with 9 bases between. This CDR3 is CASSGNLEQYF. The CDR3 nucleotides are TGTGCCAGCAGTGGGAACTTGGAGCAGTACTTC.

The chain is built from TRBV5-1 and TRBJ2-7; TRBD1 matches at 7 bases. The CDR3 sequence is 12 residues long. V lost 4 bases and J lost 6; bases outside the gene matches: 4. Germline values: CDR1 SGHRS, CDR2 YFSETQ. CDR3 loop: CASSDRDGEQYF. The DNA of the CDR3 is TGCGCCAGCAGCGACAGGGATGGCGAGCAGTACTTC.

This clonotype was seen a few times. This chain's CDR3 is CASSLAGSAGGAYEQYF. The CDR3 nucleotides are TGCGCCAGCAGCTTGGCCGGATCGGCGGGAGGGGCCTACGAGCAGTACTTC. The chain is built from TRBV5-1 and TRBJ2-7, with TRBD2 identical over 9 bases. Germline V gene lookup returns CDR1 SGHRS and CDR2 YFSETQ. The CDR3 totals 17 residues. The V and J ends lost 0 bases and 2 bases, in that order; junction bases with no gene match: 9.

The chain joins TRBV20-1 to TRBJ2-7, with D perhaps matching TRBD2 (5 bases). CDR1 is DFQATT, CDR2 SNEGSKA, per germline (reference sequence). The ends were cut back, 2 bases at V and 6 bases at J, with 14 bases in the middle. CDR3 length: 13 residues. The DNA for the CDR3 is TGCAGTGCTAGATATTCGGGGAGCATCGAGCAGTACTTC. This codes for CSARYSGSIEQYF.

The rearrangement links TRBV7-8 to TRBJ2-2; 7 bases fit TRBD2. V was clipped by 4 bases and J by 4 bases; unmatched bases: 3. The length of the CDR3 is 14 residues. In germline, CDR1 is SGHVS, CDR2 FQNEAQ. The CDR3: CASSWAGVTGELFF. For the CDR3, the DNA is TGTGCCAGCAGCTGGGCGGGGGTCACCGGGGAGCTGTTTTTT.

The chain is built from TRBV15 and TRBJ2-5; TRBD2 might be the D (6 bases). The V gene's germline CDR1 is LNHNV and CDR2 YYDKDF (reference sequence). The V end lost 1 base, the J end lost 3 bases, and 18 bases lay between the germline ends. This CDR3 has 17 residues. In DNA, the CDR3 is TGTGCCACCAGCAGAGTCTGGGATTGGGAGGCCAAAGAGACCCAGTACTTC. Protein sequence: CATSRVWDWEAKETQYF.

The rearrangement links TRBV6-2 or TRBV6-3 to TRBJ1-5; 8 nucleotides agree with TRBD1. With 2 bases clipped from V and 6 bases from J, the junction kept 6 bases outside the gene matches. Germline V gene lookup returns CDR1 MNHEY and CDR2 SVGEGT. The CDR3 consists of 15 residues. The CDR3 here is CASSYPTGVSQPQHF. The DNA of the CDR3 is TGTGCCAGCAGTTACCCGACAGGGGTCAGTCAGCCCCAGCATTTT.

The chain has TRBV20-1 and TRBJ2-3, with TRBD1 matching over 7 bases. Germline V gives CDR1 DFQATT, CDR2 SNEGSKA (reference sequence). The V segment lost 7 bases and the J segment 3 bases; nucleotides outside the gene matches: 7. The CDR3 contains 13 residues. Here the CDR3 reads CSGKPTGTDTQYF. CDR3 in DNA: TGCAGTGGCAAACCGACAGGGACAGATACGCAGTATTTT.

This clonotype has a handful of counts. The rearrangement joins TRBV20-1 to TRBJ2-3, with TRBD2 matching 9 bases. Trimming cost V 3 bases and J 0 bases; bases outside gene matches: 4. This CDR3 comprises 15 residues. From germline, CDR1 is DFQATT and CDR2 SNEGSKA (reference sequence). The CDR3 bases are TGCAGTGCTAGGGTGCTAGCGGGGAGCACAGATACGCAGTATTTT. Amino acids: CSARVLAGSTDTQYF.

This clonotype was observed a handful of times. The chain recombines TRBV20-1 with TRBJ1-6; D call uncertain. Germline loops: CDR1 DFQATT, CDR2 SNEGSKA (reference sequence). Trimming took off 3 bases at V and 5 bases at J, with 8 bases between the two ends. The CDR3 is 13 amino acids. The CDR3 sequence is CSAREVNNSPLHF. The CDR3 nucleotides are TGCAGTGCTAGGGAAGTTAATAATTCACCCCTCCACTTT.

This clonotype was detected a few times. The CDR3 protein is CASGPPSEQYF. The CDR3 DNA reads as TGTGCCAGCGGTCCCCCCTCCGAGCAGTACTTC. The genes are TRBV7-2 and TRBJ2-7; no reliable D call. V gave up 8 bases and J gave up 6 bases, with 11 bases separating them. The germline V gene encodes CDR1 SGHTA and CDR2 FQGNSA. The CDR3 extends over 11 amino acids.

This chain connects TRBV29-1 to TRBJ2-7, with 8 bases fitting TRBD1. V lost 8 bases, J lost 0 bases, and 6 bases stayed unmatched. The CDR3 sequence is 13 residues long. Per germline, CDR1 SQVTM and CDR2 ANQGSEA. CDR3 sequence (DNA): TGCAGCTATAGACAGGGGACCTCCTACGAGCAGTACTTC. It translates to CSYRQGTSYEQYF.

The table lists this clonotype with a few counts. The chain couples TRBV5-5 to TRBJ1-1; D unresolved. The V end was cut by 0 bases, the J end by 3 bases, with 12 bases between. Germline loops: CDR1 SGHKS, CDR2 YYEKEE (reference sequence). The CDR3 sequence is 15 residues long. CDR3 sequence reads: CASSLGARRDTEAFF. The CDR3 nucleotides are TGTGCCAGCAGCTTGGGGGCCCGGCGGGACACTGAAGCTTTCTTT.

This chain links TRBV12-3 or TRBV12-4 with TRBJ1-4; 9 bases map to TRBD1. The V and J ends lost 3 bases and 10 bases, in that order; junction bases with no gene match: 6. The CDR3 covers 14 residues. The CDR3 nucleotides are TGTGCCAGCAGTTTGGGACAGGGTTTCGTAAAACTGTTTTTT. Protein product: CASSLGQGFVKLFF.

V is TRBV12-3 or TRBV12-4 and J is TRBJ1-4; D is possibly TRBD1 (6 bases). CDR3 length equals 13 residues. Trimming took off 2 bases at V and 8 bases at J, with 9 bases between the two ends. In nucleotides, the CDR3 is TGTGCCAGCAGTTTAACGAGGGGGGAAAAACTGTTTTTT. Translation gives CASSLTRGEKLFF.

This clonotype was observed a handful of times. The chain has TRBV5-4 and TRBJ2-2; D gene unclear. This CDR3 contains 16 residues. The germline V gene encodes CDR1 SGHNT and CDR2 YYREEE (reference sequence). The germline V and J ends were trimmed by 0 bases and 1 base, with 10 bases remaining between them. Written as DNA, the CDR3 is TGTGCCAGCAGCTTGGCCGGAAGGGAGAACACCGGGGAGCTGTTTTTT. Residues: CASSLAGRENTGELFF.

The V gene is TRBV18, the J gene TRBJ2-1; 7 bases are a match to TRBD2. In germline, CDR1 is KGHSH, CDR2 LQKENI. Trimming took 4 bases from V and 8 from J; bases not matched to a gene: 8. There are 14 residues in the CDR3. CDR3 amino acids: CASSLPGGAYEQFF. CDR3 nucleotides: TGTGCCAGCTCACTGCCGGGAGGTGCGTATGAGCAGTTCTTC. The full variable domain, in which reference TRBV18 and TRBJ2-1 provide the parts outside the CDR3, is NAGVMQNPRHLVRRRGQEARLRCSPMKGHSHVYWYRQLPEEGLKFMVYLQKENIIDESGMPKERFSAEFPKEGPSILRIQQVVRGDSAAYFCASSLPGGAYEQFFGPGTRLTVL.

The rearrangement links TRBV20-1 to TRBJ2-5, with TRBD1 identical over 7 bases. Germline values: CDR1 DFQATT, CDR2 SNEGSKA (reference sequence). CDR3 length: 15 residues. Trimming took 6 bases from V and 2 from J; bases not matched to a gene: 12. The CDR3 loop is CSARPGTDHQETQYF. The CDR3 DNA follows: TGCAGTGCCCGACCCGGGACAGACCATCAAGAGACCCAGTACTTC.

The sample holds a few counts of this clonotype. J is TRBJ2-7 and V is TRBV7-8, with TRBD1 matching over 9 bases. The CDR3 sequence is 15 residues long. V dropped 6 bases and J dropped 1; count of bases not matched to a gene: 7. Per germline, CDR1 SGHVS and CDR2 FQNEAQ. The CDR3 bases are TGTGCCAGCAGTCCAAGGACAGGGGTTTCCTACGAGCAGTACTTC. Translated: CASSPRTGVSYEQYF.

V is TRBV7-2 and J is TRBJ1-4; D gene ambiguous. The V gene's germline CDR1 is SGHTA and CDR2 FQGNSA. V shed 1 base and J shed 8 bases, with 17 bases lying between them. The CDR3 consists of 16 residues. The CDR3 reads CASSLDTFPGREKLFF. Here the CDR3 DNA reads TGTGCCAGCAGCTTAGACACCTTTCCTGGTCGCGAAAAACTGTTTTTT. Full variable domain (outside the CDR3, taken from reference TRBV7-2 and TRBJ1-4): GAGVSQSPSNKVTEKGKDVELRCDPISGHTALYWYRQSLGQGLEFLIYFQGNSAPDKSGLPSDRFSAERTGGSVSTLTIQRTQQEDSAVYLCASSLDTFPGREKLFFGSGTQLSVL.

This clonotype was counted a few times. V is TRBV6-1 and J is TRBJ1-2, with D possibly being TRBD1 (5 bases). The germline V and J ends were trimmed by 7 bases and 3 bases, with 15 bases remaining between them. Germline CDR1 reads MNHNS; CDR2 reads SASEGT. The CDR3 runs to 14 residues. This CDR3 is CASTNLGGDYGYTF. For the CDR3, the DNA is TGTGCCAGCACCAACCTGGGGGGAGACTATGGCTACACCTTC.

Here the CDR3 DNA reads TGTGCCAGCAGCCAAGGAACTCTACGGACTAATGAAAAACTGTTTTTT. This gives the protein CASSQGTLRTNEKLFF. V and J are TRBV4-2 and TRBJ1-4; no firm D call. Looked up from germline, CDR1 is LGHNA and CDR2 is YNFKEQ. This CDR3 comprises 16 residues. V lost 1 base, J lost 2 bases, and 11 bases lay in between.